This T cell receptor (beta chain) was recorded in a study of cytomegalovirus exposure and HLA in healthy donors. As regards this clone: Its antigen is unidentified.

The PCR ran on 60 Vbeta and 13 Jbeta primers. Here immunoSEQ multiplex PCR was the method, and the copy in TCRdb shows in-frame clones only, minus some. The sample includes 200,000 to 300,000 clones, around 84% of them seen just once. The study, taken as a whole, reports: Cytomegalovirus-associated TCR beta chains were listed, numbering over 150. Immune exposure information comprised only CMV serostatus.

This TCR was recovered from a girl aged 2 to 10 in good health and CMV-seronegative. Sequencing was carried out using PBMCs.

CDR3 amino acids: CASSRQGWSYGYTF. In DNA, the CDR3 is TGTGCCAGTAGTAGACAGGGCTGGTCCTATGGCTACACCTTC. The chain employs TRBV19 and TRBJ1-2; 7 bases agree with TRBD1. The CDR3 has 14 residues. Losses at the gene ends were 4 bases for V and 4 bases for J; bases not matched to a gene: 6. Per germline, CDR1 LNHDA and CDR2 SQIVND (reference sequence).